This paragraph covers one T cell receptor beta chain sequence. This sample was taken from a study of T cells in tumors after PD-1 blockade. Across the study: Prior checkpoint blockade, systemic immunosuppressant use, or anti-cancer therapy within 4 weeks excluded patients.

Genomic DNA template from tumor biopsies or peripheral blood, 616 ng to 6,004 ng input. Produced via immunoSEQ multiplex PCR; TCRdb's table is partial and in-frame only. Of 14,000 to 15,000 clones in the sample, roughly 82% were seen once. Germline V gives CDR1 LGHNA, CDR2 YSLEER. Trimming cost V 0 bases and J 10 bases; bases outside gene matches: 3. There are 15 residues in the CDR3. V usage is TRBV4-3 and J usage is TRBJ1-6, with TRBD1 matching over 10 bases. This clonotype was obtained from a human donor with basal cell carcinoma. This sample comprised PBMCs, obtained after anti-PD-1 treatment. DNA for the CDR3: TGCGCCAGCAGCCAAGATCCGGGACAGGGGTCACCCCTCCACTTT. Protein: CASSQDPGQGSPLHF.